These 23 T cell receptor beta chains came from one sample sequenced in a study of regulatory T cells in long-lasting Graves disease (dated by TCRdb to the early 2020s). This specimen's time point label, per the study, means: newly diagnosed GD, antithyroid drugs for less than 3 months. For both TCR sequencing and RNA sequencing, RNA was extracted from PBMCs in TRIzol. Library construction relied on multiplex PCR. Sequencing was carried out with an Illumina HiSeq 4000. iRepertoire HTBI primers and Arm-PCR amplification of CDR3 regions were used to construct TCR beta libraries. Using fastp at Q25 and MiXCR, TCRdb reprocessed the public reads and kept productive beta chains. For every CDR3 protein sequence, its rows merge into one entry that carries the most common genes and DNA. This sample is represented by 400,000 to 500,000 distinct CDR3 sequences; around 13% of them were singletons. The ten largest clonotypes hold roughly 15% of the sample.

These same data were also listed under a study on T cells in Graves' hyperthyroidism and ophthalmopathy.

The source was peripheral blood mononuclear cells (PBMCs), collected at new diagnosis, from a patient treated with antithyroid drugs. The source of these receptors is a woman aged 45 to 65 with Graves disease. Donor details come from another sample of the same person, matched by shared clones.

At least ten counts were recorded for this clonotype. The chain has TRBV12-3 or TRBV12-4 and TRBJ2-1; D remains unclear. V was clipped by 5 bases and J by 0 bases, with 17 bases between them. This CDR3 spans 17 amino acids. The chain's CDR3 is CASSPPVMTPSYNEQFF. CDR3 sequence (DNA): TGTGCCAGCAGTCCCCCCGTCATGACTCCCTCCTACAATGAGCAGTTCTTC.

Points on this clonotype: Mismatch with germline at one junction end may stem from a read error. The chain uses TRBV11-2 and TRBJ2-4; a possible D gene is TRBD2 (5 bases). The CDR3 sequence is 16 residues long. The germline V gene encodes CDR1 SGHAT and CDR2 FQNNGV. In DNA form, the CDR3 reads TGTACCAGCAGCTTGGTGTCGCGGGTGGCCAAAAACATTCAGTACTTC. This encodes CTSSLVSRVAKNIQYF.

This clonotype was observed many times. This chain uses TRBV5-1 with TRBJ2-7; D is ambiguous. CDR1 is SGHRS and CDR2 is YFSETQ in the germline V gene. This CDR3 has 16 residues. V was cut by 4 bases and J by 3 bases, with 20 bases left in between. CDR3 region: CASSTDGFKGSYEQYF. The CDR3 DNA reads TGCGCCAGCAGCACGGACGGGTTTAAGGGTAGCTACGAGCAGTACTTC.

This clonotype was counted at least ten times. The chain carries TRBV28 and TRBJ1-1; the D is unclear. The V end lost 2 bases, the J end lost 1 base, and 14 bases lay between the germline ends. This CDR3 region has 16 residues. Germline CDR1 and CDR2: MDHEN and SYDVKM. The DNA of the CDR3 is TGTGCCAGCAGTTTAAGCTCACCGGGAGAGAACACTGAAGCTTTCTTT. Translated: CASSLSSPGENTEAFF.

This clonotype was detected only a few times. V and J are TRBV19 and TRBJ1-1; 8 bases fit TRBD1. CDR1 LNHDA and CDR2 SQIVND come from the germline V gene (reference sequence). There are 14 residues in the CDR3. With 7 bases clipped from V and 5 bases from J, the junction kept 9 bases outside the gene matches. Here the CDR3 DNA reads TGTGCCAGTAAGGAGCAGGGGGCTGGGACTGAAGCTTTCTTT. Translated, it gives CASKEQGAGTEAFF.

This clonotype was detected ten times or more. The genes are TRBV20-1 and TRBJ1-1, with 7 bases identical to TRBD1. The CDR3 sequence is 15 residues long. Germline loops: CDR1 DFQATT, CDR2 SNEGSKA (reference sequence). V lost 6 bases and J lost 1; bases outside the gene matches: 11. CDR3 sequence reads: CSANPTGLKNTEAFF. The CDR3 nucleotides read TGCAGTGCCAACCCGACAGGGCTAAAGAACACTGAAGCTTTCTTT.

This clonotype showed up just a few times. The chain employs TRBV7-9 and TRBJ1-2; TRBD1 matches at 10 bases. Trimming removed 3 bases from V and 6 bases from J; junction bases left unmatched: 4. The CDR3 has 14 residues. Germline V lookup: CDR1 SEHNR, CDR2 FQNEAQ (reference sequence). The CDR3 sequence: CASSFTGQGDGYTF. The CDR3 DNA reads TGTGCCAGCAGCTTTACCGGACAGGGGGATGGCTACACCTTC.

This clonotype was observed at least ten times. This chain links TRBV27 with TRBJ2-7; D possibly corresponds to TRBD1 (6 bases). The CDR3 runs 16 residues. Germline lookup yields CDR1 MNHEY and CDR2 SMNVEV (reference sequence). V was clipped by 5 bases and J by 6 bases, with 23 bases between them. The CDR3 nucleotides read TGTGCCAGCAGTAGATGGGTGGTGGCAGGGGAAAGCGAGCAGTACTTC. Translating gives CASSRWVVAGESEQYF.

For this clonotype: This clone may be a read error of a much larger clone one base away. The rearrangement joins TRBV7-6 to TRBJ1-1; a weak D match, TRBD1 (5 bases). The CDR3 is made up of 14 amino acids. V lost 4 bases and J 3 bases, leaving 12 bases between the germline ends. Per the germline V gene, CDR1 is SGHVS and CDR2 is FNYEAQ. The CDR3 DNA is TGTGCCAGCAGCTGGACAAGGGTGGACACTGAAGCTTTCTTT. Its translation: CASSWTRVDTEAFF.

There are many counts of this clonotype. V gene TRBV11-2 combines with J gene TRBJ1-5; the D is unclear. The ends were cut back, 0 bases at V and 0 bases at J, with 6 bases in the middle. Germline loops: CDR1 SGHAT, CDR2 FQNNGV. The CDR3 length is 15 residues. Written as DNA, the CDR3 is TGTGCCAGCAGCTTAGATACGTTTAGCAATCAGCCCCAGCATTTT. It specifies CASSLDTFSNQPQHF.

The table lists this clonotype with many counts. V gene TRBV3-1 combines with J gene TRBJ2-2; 7 bases fit TRBD1. This CDR3 comprises 16 residues. Germline CDR1 is LGHDT and CDR2 is YNNKEL (reference sequence). Trimming took 1 base from V and 5 from J; bases not matched to a gene: 7. CDR3 protein: CASSQAGRQGTGELFF. The CDR3 region has the DNA TGTGCCAGCAGCCAAGCTGGGAGACAGGGAACCGGGGAGCTGTTTTTT.

With regard to this clonotype: A read error may explain this, as a much larger clone is one base away. V usage is TRBV7-9 and J usage is TRBJ1-4; 8 bases are shared with TRBD1. Per germline, CDR1 SEHNR and CDR2 FQNEAQ (reference sequence). The CDR3 has 15 residues. CDR3 sequence (DNA): TGTGCCAGCAGCTGGGGGGACAGGAGGGGTGAAAAACTGTTATTT. Its protein is CASSWGDRRGEKLLF.

In its sample, this clonotype was seen many times. V and J are TRBV2 and TRBJ1-1, with D unresolved. The V and J ends lost 7 bases and 0 bases respectively, with 33 bases between them. The CDR3 loop spans 21 amino acids. Germline assignment: CDR1 SNHLY and CDR2 FYNNEI. The CDR3 bases are TGTGCCAGCATTTCGGGGTGGCTGCCCCCGTCCCAGCTGTACATGAACACTGAAGCTTTCTTT. Translation gives CASISGWLPPSQLYMNTEAFF.

This clonotype was observed a few times. The chain employs TRBV10-3 and TRBJ2-1; 7 bases align to TRBD2. The germline gives CDR1 ENHRY, CDR2 SYGVKD. Trimming cost V 0 bases and J 1 base; bases outside gene matches: 6. The CDR3 has 17 residues. Here the CDR3 DNA reads TGTGCCATCAGTGAGTCGGGTCTAGCGGAATCCTACAATGAGCAGTTCTTC. Protein sequence: CAISESGLAESYNEQFF.

This chain joins TRBV28 and TRBJ2-3, with 16 bases aligning to TRBD2. CDR3 length equals 18 residues. Germline CDR1 is MDHEN and CDR2 is SYDVKM. Trimming took 4 bases from V and 4 from J; bases not matched to a gene: 8. CDR3: CASSYRLGLAGGPDTQYF. In DNA, the CDR3 is TGTGCCAGCAGTTACCGCCTGGGACTAGCGGGAGGGCCAGATACGCAGTATTTT.

The chain's CDR3 is CSARLSGSTDTQYF. The CDR3 DNA is TGCAGTGCTAGGTTAAGCGGGAGCACAGATACGCAGTATTTT. The rearrangement links TRBV20-1 to TRBJ2-3; possible D gene TRBD2, 6 bases. The CDR3 is 14 residues long. Looked up from germline, CDR1 is DFQATT and CDR2 is SNEGSKA (reference sequence). V was cut by 3 bases and J by 0 bases, with 10 bases left in between.

This clonotype was counted at least ten times. The chain is built from TRBV7-6 and TRBJ2-5; 7 bases line up with TRBD2. Germline values: CDR1 SGHVS, CDR2 FNYEAQ. V was clipped by 4 bases and J by 5 bases; unmatched bases: 7. This CDR3 comprises 14 residues. CDR3 protein: CASSSPGLLETQYF. The CDR3 coding sequence is TGTGCCAGCAGCTCTCCGGGACTACTCGAGACCCAGTACTTC.

This rearrangement joins TRBV2 to TRBJ2-1, with 12 positions matching TRBD2. The germline gives CDR1 SNHLY, CDR2 FYNNEI. The trim removed 1 base at V and 4 bases at J, leaving 11 bases unmatched. The CDR3 loop spans 19 amino acids. CDR3 DNA: TGTGCCAGCAGTGAAGGCCCCGGGCTAGCGGGAGGGTATTACAATGAGCAGTTCTTC. It specifies CASSEGPGLAGGYYNEQFF.

This clonotype was picked up many times. The chain has TRBV20-1 and TRBJ1-6; D not certain. Germline V gives CDR1 DFQATT, CDR2 SNEGSKA (reference sequence). Trimming removed 3 bases from V and 7 bases from J, with 10 bases in between. The CDR3 is 13 residues long. In nucleotides, the CDR3 is TGCAGTGCTAGGGGAACACAGAATTCACCCCTCCACTTT. This codes for CSARGTQNSPLHF.

This clonotype came up many times. V is TRBV28 and J is TRBJ2-7, with 7 bases matching TRBD1. This CDR3 contains 13 residues. Germline CDR1 and CDR2: MDHEN and SYDVKM. V was clipped by 8 bases and J by 3 bases; unmatched bases: 7. CDR3 sequence (DNA): TGTGCCAGCGGTGGGACAGTACTCTACGAGCAGTACTTC. Protein product: CASGGTVLYEQYF. The variable domain in full, with the rest retrieved from reference TRBV28 and TRBJ2-7, is DVKVTQSSRYLVKRTGEKVFLECVQDMDHENMFWYRQDPGLGLRLIYFSYDVKMKEKGDIPEGYSVSREKKERFSLILESASTNQTSMYLCASGGTVLYEQYFGPGTRLTVT.

In its sample, this clonotype was seen many times. The rearrangement uses TRBV12-3 or TRBV12-4 and TRBJ1-3; D is unresolved. The V end was cut by 6 bases, the J end by 4 bases, with 10 bases between. The CDR3 length is 13 residues. CDR3 nucleotide sequence: TGTGCCAGCAGCCTAGGACTAGGAAACACCATATATTTT. Amino acid sequence: CASSLGLGNTIYF.

On this clonotype itself: A read error may be the cause here, since a much bigger clone is one base away. The V call is TRBV5-1, the J call TRBJ2-7; D gene uncertain. The CDR3 is 13 residues long. The germline CDR1 and CDR2 sequences are SGHRS and YFSETQ. DNA of the CDR3: TGCGCCAGCAGCTTGGAGCGTTCCTACGGGCAGTACTTC. This encodes CASSLERSYGQYF.

At least ten counts were recorded for this clonotype. The V and J genes are TRBV20-1 and TRBJ2-7, with 9 bases identical to TRBD2. The CDR3 length is 15 residues. J lost 2 bases, V lost 3 bases, and 8 bases had no gene match. Germline values: CDR1 DFQATT, CDR2 SNEGSKA (reference sequence). This chain's CDR3 is CSARSASGITYEQYF. CDR3 bases: TGCAGTGCTAGGTCGGCTAGCGGGATAACCTACGAGCAGTACTTC.